These 17 T cell receptor beta chains were all obtained from the same sample, sequenced in a study of T cell responses to AZD1222 COVID-19 vaccine. The protocol was immunoSEQ multiplex PCR, while the TCRdb copy is restricted to in-frame clones and leaves out a portion. The profile shows more than 85,000 clones, approximately 89% of them singletons. The source was peripheral blood, collected on day 0 of AZD1222 vaccination. Source of these receptors: an adult in good health.

For the CDR3, the DNA is TGTGCCAGCAGTGAAGGGACAGGGGTGAATGAAAAACTGTTTTTT. Encoded protein: CASSEGTGVNEKLFF. The chain joins TRBV6-1 to TRBJ1-4; 9 positions agree with TRBD1. The CDR3 length is 15 residues. V shed 1 base and J 5 bases; nucleotides not matched to a gene: 2. The germline gives CDR1 MNHNS, CDR2 SASEGT.

This chain connects TRBV3-1 (or the pseudogene TRBV3-2) to TRBJ2-1; 8 bases match TRBD2. J gave up 8 bases and V 4 bases, and 13 bases lay outside the gene matches. The CDR3 extends over 16 amino acids. CDR1 and CDR2 (germline): LGHDT, YNNKEL (reference sequence). The CDR3: CASSPAKRTSLDEQFF. CDR3 in DNA: TGTGCCAGCAGCCCGGCGAAGCGGACTAGCCTGGATGAGCAGTTCTTC.

The count of this clone is one. The genes are TRBV5-1 and TRBJ1-3; D remains ambiguous. CDR3 size: 15 residues. Trimming removed 5 bases at V and 0 bases at J, with 12 bases between. The germline V gene encodes CDR1 SGHRS and CDR2 YFSETQ. The CDR3 DNA reads as TGCGCCAGCAGATCTTCAGGTGACTCTGGAAACACCATATATTTT. Protein: CASRSSGDSGNTIYF.

The V call is TRBV5-1, the J call TRBJ1-4; D is perhaps TRBD1 (6 bases). The CDR3 covers 14 residues. V was cut by 7 bases and J by 4 bases, with 14 bases left in between. The germline V gene encodes CDR1 SGHRS and CDR2 YFSETQ. CDR3 DNA: TGCGCCAGCGGATTGACAGGCCGTAATGAAAAACTGTTTTTT. Translating gives CASGLTGRNEKLFF.

This rearrangement joins TRBV6-5 to TRBJ1-3; 8 bases map to TRBD1. The length of the CDR3 is 15 residues. The V segment lost 2 bases and the J segment 2 bases; nucleotides outside the gene matches: 2. Germline assignment: CDR1 MNHEY and CDR2 SVGAGI. For the CDR3, the DNA is TGTGCCAGCAGTTACGTACAGGGGGCTGGAAACACCATATATTTT. The encoded protein is CASSYVQGAGNTIYF.

CDR3 DNA: TGCGCCAGCAACCGACAGGCGGGGCCATCCTACGAGCAGTACTTC. Protein sequence: CASNRQAGPSYEQYF. V gene TRBV10-2 combines with J gene TRBJ2-7; D tentatively fits TRBD1 or TRBD2 (6 bases each). Between the trimmed V and J ends, which lost 7 bases and 1 base, there was a span of 17 bases. The CDR3 length is 15 residues. CDR1 and CDR2 (germline): WSHSY, SAAADI.

V and J are TRBV18 and TRBJ1-5; no firm D call. The germline CDR1 and CDR2 sequences are KGHSH and LQKENI. There are 14 residues in the CDR3. Trimming cost V 3 bases and J 3 bases, with 9 bases left between them. The CDR3 loop reads CASSPGETNQPQHF. The DNA of the CDR3 is TGTGCCAGCTCACCCGGGGAGACCAATCAGCCCCAGCATTTT.

V and J are TRBV9 and TRBJ1-2; D not certain. The germline gives CDR1 SGDLS, CDR2 YYNGEE. The V end lost 5 bases, the J end lost 1 base, and 15 bases lay between the germline ends. The CDR3 is 15 residues long. The CDR3: CASSLTSRINYGYTF. In nucleotides, the CDR3 is TGTGCCAGCAGTCTGACCTCGCGGATTAACTATGGCTACACCTTC.

In this sample, this clone turned up once. V usage is TRBV19 and J usage is TRBJ1-5, with TRBD1 matching 7 bases. Losses at the gene ends were 6 bases for V and 0 bases for J; bases not matched to a gene: 14. Germline V gene lookup returns CDR1 LNHDA and CDR2 SQIVND (reference sequence). This CDR3 has 18 residues. In DNA, the CDR3 is TGTGCCAGTAGGGCTATAGGGGACAGACTCCCTAGCAATCAGCCCCAGCATTTT. Amino acids: CASRAIGDRLPSNQPQHF.

The chain uses TRBV28 and TRBJ2-7; the match to TRBD1 covers 7 bases. The V gene's germline CDR1 is MDHEN and CDR2 SYDVKM. V was clipped by 4 bases and J by 0 bases; unmatched bases: 3. This CDR3 spans 14 amino acids. Written as DNA, the CDR3 is TGTGCCAGCAGTTCCGGGACAGACTCCTACGAGCAGTACTTC. This sequence encodes CASSSGTDSYEQYF.

The table lists this clone with a count of one. The CDR3 DNA follows: TGTGCCAGTAGTATTGGACAGATCACAGATACGCAGTATTTT. The encoded protein is CASSIGQITDTQYF. The chain links TRBV19 to TRBJ2-3; D is possibly TRBD1 (6 bases). Germline-derived CDR1 and CDR2 are LNHDA and SQIVND (reference sequence). The CDR3 loop spans 14 amino acids. The V and J ends lost 3 bases and 2 bases respectively, with 9 bases between them.

J is TRBJ1-4 and V is TRBV5-6; tentative D call: TRBD1 (5 bases). V was pared by 4 bases and J by 8 bases, with 15 bases between. The CDR3 totals 14 residues. CDR1 is SGHDT, CDR2 YYEEEE, per germline. This CDR3 is CASSPGPGEEKLFF. Written as DNA, the CDR3 is TGTGCCAGCAGCCCGGGACCGGGGGAAGAAAAACTGTTTTTT.

In its sample, this clone was seen once. V and J are TRBV28 and TRBJ2-7; a possible D gene is TRBD1 (6 bases). This CDR3 comprises 12 residues. V lost 3 bases and J 10 bases, leaving 13 bases between the germline ends. Germline V CDR1 and CDR2: MDHEN, SYDVKM. The CDR3 spells CASSLNRVHQYF. In DNA form, the CDR3 reads TGTGCCAGCAGTTTGAACAGGGTTCACCAGTACTTC.

The J gene is TRBJ1-5, the V gene TRBV7-9, with no clear D. Trimming took 3 bases from V and 5 from J, leaving 8 bases between them. This CDR3 is 13 amino acids long. Germline CDR1 SEHNR, CDR2 FQNEAQ (reference sequence). The CDR3 reads CASSFQEYQPQHF. The CDR3, as DNA: TGTGCCAGCAGCTTTCAGGAGTATCAGCCCCAGCATTTT.

This clone was observed a single time. V is TRBV7-3 and J is TRBJ2-1; 9 positions match TRBD1. The CDR3 extends over 16 amino acids. Trimming at V came to 5 bases and at J to 2 bases, leaving 7 bases not matched to a gene. From germline, CDR1 is SGHTA and CDR2 FQGTGA. CDR3 sequence (DNA): TGTGCCAGCAGCGTTTCGGGACAGGGTCCCTACAATGAGCAGTTCTTC. Translated: CASSVSGQGPYNEQFF.

This chain connects TRBV19 to TRBJ1-1; the match to TRBD1 covers 8 bases. Germline loops: CDR1 LNHDA, CDR2 SQIVND (reference sequence). This CDR3 contains 15 residues. V gave up 4 bases and J gave up 5 bases; unmatched junction bases: 9. CDR3 DNA sequence: TGTGCCAGTAGTAGACAGGGGTTTGGGAGAACTGAAGCTTTCTTT. Translated, it gives CASSRQGFGRTEAFF.

The J gene is TRBJ1-4, the V gene TRBV7-9, with D possibly being TRBD1 (5 bases). Trimming removed 1 base from V and 5 bases from J, with 11 bases in between. Germline V gene sequence: CDR1 SEHNR, CDR2 FQNEAQ (reference sequence). The CDR3 loop spans 15 amino acids. The CDR3 DNA is TGTGCCAGCAGCTTAGTAACAGGCAAAAATGAAAAACTGTTTTTT. It is translated as CASSLVTGKNEKLFF. Variable domain in full (rest from reference TRBV7-9 and TRBJ1-4): DTGVSQNPRHKITKRGQNVTFRCDPISEHNRLYWYRQTLGQGPEFLTYFQNEAQLEKSRLLSDRFSAERPKGSFSTLEIQRTEQGDSAMYLCASSLVTGKNEKLFFGSGTQLSVL.